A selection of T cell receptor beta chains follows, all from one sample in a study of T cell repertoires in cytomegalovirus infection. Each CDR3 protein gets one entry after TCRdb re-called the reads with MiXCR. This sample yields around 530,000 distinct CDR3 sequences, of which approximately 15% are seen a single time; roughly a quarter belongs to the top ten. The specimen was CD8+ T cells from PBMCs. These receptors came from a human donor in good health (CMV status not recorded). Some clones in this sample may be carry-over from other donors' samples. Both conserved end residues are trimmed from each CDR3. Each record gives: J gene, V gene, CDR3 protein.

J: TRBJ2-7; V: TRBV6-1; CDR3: ASSEARKQY
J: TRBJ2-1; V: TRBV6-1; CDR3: ASSEYIGGGASEQF
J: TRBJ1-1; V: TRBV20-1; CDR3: SAREGRGTEAF
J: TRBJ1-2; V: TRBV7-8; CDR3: ASSSPLSYGYT
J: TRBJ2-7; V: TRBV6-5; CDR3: ASSRPWRAGLTYEQY
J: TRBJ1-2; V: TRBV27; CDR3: ASSLSYRQGNYGYT
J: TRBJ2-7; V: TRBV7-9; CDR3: ASSPRDRRDEQY
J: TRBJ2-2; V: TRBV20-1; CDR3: SARVGLGELF
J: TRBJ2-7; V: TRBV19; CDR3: ASSPGSGAYEQY
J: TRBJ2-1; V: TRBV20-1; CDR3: SALDRASYNEQF
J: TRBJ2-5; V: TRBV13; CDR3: ASSLDQGSLYQETQY
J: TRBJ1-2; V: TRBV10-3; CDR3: ATSGTGNYGYT
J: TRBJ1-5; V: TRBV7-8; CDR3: ASSLQESSNQPQH
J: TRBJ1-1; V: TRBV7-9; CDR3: ASSLPQGQNTEAF
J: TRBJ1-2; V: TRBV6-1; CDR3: ASSRGARNIANYGYT
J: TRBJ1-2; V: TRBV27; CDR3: ASAGSWIGGYT
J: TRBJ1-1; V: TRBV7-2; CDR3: ASSRMRRYTEAF
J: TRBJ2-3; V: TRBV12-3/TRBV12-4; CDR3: ASTPTGAPDTQY
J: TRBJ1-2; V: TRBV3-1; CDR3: ASSTQGGYGYT
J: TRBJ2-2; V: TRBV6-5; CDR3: ASSYSVPTTTGELL
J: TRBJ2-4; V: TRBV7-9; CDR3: ASSPGRGLAKNIQY
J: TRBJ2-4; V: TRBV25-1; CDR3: ASSESARSKNIQY
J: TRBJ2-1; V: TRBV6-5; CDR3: ASSYRREGYNEQF
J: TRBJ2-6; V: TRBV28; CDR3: ASSFNPLDPSSGANVLT
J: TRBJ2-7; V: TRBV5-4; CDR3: ASSFGLSGGNEQY
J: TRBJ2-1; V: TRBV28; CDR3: ASSFERSLKKNEQF
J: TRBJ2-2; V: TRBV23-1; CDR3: ASSHSPRQAGGELF
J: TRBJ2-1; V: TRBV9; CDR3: ASSVESGYNEQF
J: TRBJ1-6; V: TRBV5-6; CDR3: ASSLDRDDNSPLH
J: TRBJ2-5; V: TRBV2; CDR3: ASSGETGVPQQETQY
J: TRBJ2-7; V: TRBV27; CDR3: ASSWQGSSYEQY
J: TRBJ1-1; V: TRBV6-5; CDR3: ASSFRWGDMNTEAF
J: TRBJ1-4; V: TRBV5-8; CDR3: ASSLKPVTNEKLF
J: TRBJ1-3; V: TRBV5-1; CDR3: ASSLGIGQYSGNTIY
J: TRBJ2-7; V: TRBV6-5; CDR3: ASSSDRGAYEQY